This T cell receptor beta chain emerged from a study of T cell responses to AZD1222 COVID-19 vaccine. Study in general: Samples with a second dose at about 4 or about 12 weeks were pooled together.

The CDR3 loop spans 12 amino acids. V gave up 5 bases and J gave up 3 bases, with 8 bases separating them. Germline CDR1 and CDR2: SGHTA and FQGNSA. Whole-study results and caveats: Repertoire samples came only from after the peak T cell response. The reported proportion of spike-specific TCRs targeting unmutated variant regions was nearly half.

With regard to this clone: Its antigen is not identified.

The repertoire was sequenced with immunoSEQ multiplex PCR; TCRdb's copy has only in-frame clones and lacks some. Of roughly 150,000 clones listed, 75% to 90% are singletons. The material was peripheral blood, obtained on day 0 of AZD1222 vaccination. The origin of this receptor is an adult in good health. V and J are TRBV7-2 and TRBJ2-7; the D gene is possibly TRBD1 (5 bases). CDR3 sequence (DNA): TGTGCCAGCAGCAAAGACAGCTACGAGCAGTACTTC. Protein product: CASSKDSYEQYF.